The rows below give T cell receptor beta chains drawn from one sample of a study of cytomegalovirus exposure and HLA in healthy donors. Assay used: immunoSEQ multiplex PCR; TCRdb lists only in-frame clones, some missing. The repertoire holds around 250,000 clones, around 81% seen once, with 8% in the top ten. The sample comprised PBMCs. The source is a woman in her sixties or seventies in good health and CMV-seropositive. Both conserved end residues are part of each CDR3. The order of the fields is D gene, V gene, J gene, clone size, CDR3 DNA, CDR3 protein. A D gene is named only where the DNA matches it firmly. Clone size is given for some rows only: seen once, a few or many times, or a class if the clone is expanded.

-	TRBV14	TRBJ1-2	-	TGTGCCAGCAGCCAAGTTGGCCTCTATGGCTACACCTTC	CASSQVGLYGYTF
-	TRBV4-2	TRBJ1-1	few	TGTGCCAGCAGCCCTACGGACTCACTGCGGACTGAAGCTTTCTTT	CASSPTDSLRTEAFF
TRBD1	TRBV6-5	TRBJ2-7	-	TGTGCCAGCAGCCCCCGGGACAGGGTACCCTACGAGCAGTACTTC	CASSPRDRVPYEQYF
-	TRBV19	TRBJ1-1	-	TGTGCCAGTAGCCCTCGCGACATCAGCTTCCTCAACACTGAAGCTTTCTTT	CASSPRDISFLNTEAFF
TRBD1	TRBV9	TRBJ2-3	-	TGTGCCAGCAGCGCCAGACAGGGCTCAAGCACAGATACGCAGTATTTT	CASSARQGSSTDTQYF
-	TRBV11-3	TRBJ1-1	few	TGTGCCAGCAGCCCCGGAGGAGGCAACACTGAAGCTTTCTTT	CASSPGGGNTEAFF
TRBD2	TRBV15	TRBJ2-3	-	TGTGCCACCAGCAGACCTTTTTTCGCGGGAGGGGAAGATACGCAGTATTTT	CATSRPFFAGGEDTQYF
-	TRBV5-1	TRBJ2-5	-	TGCGCCAGCAAGGTCGTGGGGGGAGAGACCCAGTACTTC	CASKVVGGETQYF
TRBD2	TRBV5-5	TRBJ2-1	-	TGTGCCAGCAGCTTCCGGACTAGCGGGAGATCCTACAATGAGCAGTTCTTC	CASSFRTSGRSYNEQFF
-	TRBV6-1	TRBJ2-7	-	TGTGCCTGCCAGCCCCCAGACACCTACGAGCAGTACTTC	CACQPPDTYEQYF
-	TRBV9	TRBJ1-3	once	TGTGCCAGCAGCGTAGTAGGGGACTCTGGAAACACCATATATTTT	CASSVVGDSGNTIYF
-	TRBV7-3	TRBJ1-1	-	TGTGCCAGCAGCTTAAGGAGGGACACTGAAGCTTTCTTT	CASSLRRDTEAFF
TRBD1	TRBV7-9	TRBJ2-3	-	TGTGCCAGCAGCTTAGCGACAGGGGGGACCTCTGGGGCGCAGTATTTT	CASSLATGGTSGAQYF
-	TRBV29-1	TRBJ2-1	-	TGCAGCGGTGGGGAGGATGAGCAGTTCTTC	CSGGEDEQFF
-	TRBV5-4	TRBJ2-3	-	TGTGCCAGCAGCTTGGGGGGCCTGGGAGGAAGGAGTTCAGATACGCAGTATTTT	CASSLGGLGGRSSDTQYF
-	TRBV28	TRBJ2-6	-	TGTGCCAGCACCAGACCGGGACTCCAAGGGTCTGGGGCCAACGTCCTGACTTTC	CASTRPGLQGSGANVLTF
TRBD2	TRBV7-6	TRBJ2-1	-	TGTGCCAGCAGCTCCCAGGGGACTAGCGGGAACAATGAGCAGTTCTTC	CASSSQGTSGNNEQFF
TRBD1	TRBV2	TRBJ2-5	-	TGTGCCAGCAGTGTGGGCAGGGGGCGCGGAGAGACCCAGTACTTC	CASSVGRGRGETQYF
TRBD1	TRBV28	TRBJ1-2	-	TGTGCCAGCAGGTCTCCTAGGACAGGGGGCAACTATGGCTACACCTTC	CASRSPRTGGNYGYTF
TRBD2	TRBV29-1	TRBJ2-1	-	TGCAGCGTTGGACTAGCGGGAGTTGAGCAGTTCTTC	CSVGLAGVEQFF
TRBD2	TRBV19	TRBJ2-1	few	TGTGCCAGTAGGCGGACTAGCGGCAATGAGCAGTTCTTC	CASRRTSGNEQFF
-	TRBV6-4	TRBJ1-4	-	TGTGCCAGCAGCCCCGTGGCAGGGGCCGACAAACTGTTTTTT	CASSPVAGADKLFF
TRBD2	TRBV5-1	TRBJ2-7	-	TGCGCCAGCAGCTTAAGCGGGAATCGAGAGGAGCAGTACTTC	CASSLSGNREEQYF
TRBD2	TRBV27	TRBJ2-1	-	TGTGCCAGCAGTTCTGACGGGAGGTACAATGAGCAGTTCTTC	CASSSDGRYNEQFF
TRBD1	TRBV20-1	TRBJ1-2	once	TGCAGTGCTCGCCGGGACAGCGGCTACACCTTC	CSARRDSGYTF
-	TRBV10-3	TRBJ2-5	once	TGTGCCATCAAAGGACCGGGAGCGGAGACCCAGTACTTC	CAIKGPGAETQYF
-	TRBV6-6	TRBJ2-7	-	TGTGCCAGCACCACCGGATGGGGGCGGTCCTACGAGCAGTACTTC	CASTTGWGRSYEQYF
TRBD2	TRBV19	TRBJ2-2	-	TGTGCCAGTAGGACTAGCGGGTCGAACACCGGGGAGCTGTTTTTT	CASRTSGSNTGELFF
-	TRBV5-8	TRBJ1-1	-	TGTGCCAGCAGACCCTGGGACGGAGGGTCTGAAGCTTTCTTT	CASRPWDGGSEAFF
TRBD2	TRBV2	TRBJ2-3	-	TGTGCCAGCAGTAGACTAGCGGCTAGCACAGATACGCAGTATTTT	CASSRLAASTDTQYF
TRBD1	TRBV6-5	TRBJ1-5	-	TGTGCCAGCAGTCGCAGGGGGCGGAATCAGCCCCAGCATTTT	CASSRRGRNQPQHF
TRBD2	TRBV13	TRBJ2-1	-	TGTGCCAGCAGCTTTTGGCCTAGCGGGGACAATGAGCAGTTCTTC	CASSFWPSGDNEQFF
-	TRBV11-1	TRBJ1-3	-	TGTGCCAGCAGCTTAAGGCCTTCGGGTGGAAACACCATATATTTT	CASSLRPSGGNTIYF
-	TRBV30	TRBJ1-5	-	TGTGCCTGGAGTGTATCCCTAAGAAATCAGCCCCAGCATTTT	CAWSVSLRNQPQHF
TRBD2	TRBV7-9	TRBJ2-5	-	TGTGCCAGCAGAAGGGGACTAGCGGGAGTAGAGACCCAGTACTTC	CASRRGLAGVETQYF
-	TRBV4-1	TRBJ2-5	-	TGCGCCAGCAGCCAAGAGAAACTAGCCTCCCGGTACCAAGAGACCCAGTACTTC	CASSQEKLASRYQETQYF
-	TRBV19	TRBJ2-1	-	TGTGCCAGTGCTATCCTAGGCGGTGAGCAGTTCTTC	CASAILGGEQFF
-	TRBV11-3	TRBJ1-1	-	TGTGCCAGCAGCCGAGGTTGGGGGGCTGAAGCTTTCTTT	CASSRGWGAEAFF
TRBD2	TRBV20-1	TRBJ2-5	-	TGCAGTGCTAGAGAGGGACTAGCCCTGTACTTC	CSAREGLALYF
-	TRBV19	TRBJ1-5	-	TGTGCCAGTAGTATCTCTGTCCAGGGTCATCAGCCCCAGCATTTT	CASSISVQGHQPQHF
-	TRBV4-1	TRBJ2-3	-	TGCGCCAGCAGAACAAGAGTGCTGTGGACTTCCACAGATACGCAGTATTTT	CASRTRVLWTSTDTQYF
TRBD1	TRBV5-1	TRBJ1-6	-	TGCGCCAGCAGCTCGCGGGACAGGGATTCACCCCTCCACTTT	CASSSRDRDSPLHF
-	TRBV5-1	TRBJ1-2	-	TGCGCCAGCAGATCGCCTCGGGCCGGGATGGGCTATGGCTACACCTTC	CASRSPRAGMGYGYTF